Described below is a single T cell receptor beta chain sequence and its context. Antigen unknown. Germline V gene lookup returns CDR1 SGHRS and CDR2 YFSETQ. The CDR3 has 13 amino acids. V gave up 0 bases and J gave up 3 bases, with 7 bases separating them. 13 Jbeta primers and 60 Vbeta primers were used for the PCR. This table comes from immunoSEQ multiplex PCR, and its TCRdb copy is limited to in-frame clones, with some not included. The sample shows 87,000 or so clones, 55% to 75% of them seen only once. The data originate from a study of cytomegalovirus exposure and HLA in healthy donors. For the study at large: Researchers previously reported finding roughly 120 million unique TCR beta sequences from roughly 180 million T cells. The study, taken as a whole, reports: Later analysis associated a missense DCLRE1C variant with TCR beta V- and J-gene trimming. Later analysis identified 15,000 to 20,000 TCR beta sequences associated with HLA alleles, using a false discovery rate threshold of 0.05. The study found most TCR sequences rare, yet found some public TCRs in many donors.

This chain links TRBV5-1 with TRBJ2-7, with a tentative D call TRBD1 (5 bases). Specimen: PBMCs. This TCR derives from a man in his fifties or sixties in good health and CMV-seronegative. The CDR3: CASSLDGHYEQYF. DNA for the CDR3: TGCGCCAGCAGCTTGGACGGACACTACGAGCAGTACTTC.